Listed below are T cell receptor beta chains from one sample, sequenced in a study of vaccination effects on CD4 cells after COVID-19. No antigen has been assigned to these receptors. The assay was immunoSEQ multiplex PCR, and TCRdb's table has in-frame clones only and misses some. The sample gives 70,000 to 95,000 clones, over 70% of which show up once; more than 0.85% is in the top ten. The starting material was CD4+ T cells from PBMCs cultured with HCoV-OC43 spike peptides, obtained after COVID-19 vaccination. These TCRs come from a human donor who received a COVID-19 vaccine. CDR3s include the opening cysteine and the closing phenylalanine or tryptophan. The order of the fields is D gene, V gene, J gene, CDR3 length, clone size, CDR3 protein. D genes are given only for firm matches. Clone size appears in some rows only: once, few, many, or a class for an expanded clone.

>.|TRBV6-5|TRBJ2-5|13|.
CASSRGPQETQYF
>.|TRBV10-2|TRBJ1-2|13|few
CASSESGWYGYTF
>.|TRBV2|TRBJ1-6|13|.
CATGTGYNSPLHF
>.|TRBV19|TRBJ1-2|14|.
CASSQGTSDYGYTF
>.|TRBV14|TRBJ1-2|12|.
CASSQGPRGYTF
>.|TRBV5-4|TRBJ1-6|14|.
CASSFFAGISPLHF
>.|TRBV6-2/TRBV6-3|TRBJ2-1|17|.
CASSWTLSENFYNEQFF
>.|TRBV18|TRBJ2-2|15|.
CASSPQSSGAGELFF
>.|TRBV19|TRBJ1-6|13|.
CASSRGYNSPLHF
>TRBD2|TRBV4-3|TRBJ2-5|16|.
CASSQGLAGGPETQYF
>TRBD2|TRBV9|TRBJ2-3|15|.
CASSALAGAGDTQYF
>.|TRBV29-1|TRBJ2-1|16|.
CSVEDSGADGYNEQFF
>.|TRBV12-3/TRBV12-4|TRBJ2-5|12|.
CASSLQGNTQYF
>TRBD2|TRBV28|TRBJ2-5|14|few
CASIRGLAGAAQYF
>TRBD1|TRBV4-1|TRBJ2-5|16|.
CASSSGQATLQETQYF
>TRBD2|TRBV7-6|TRBJ2-2|16|few
CASSLYSGTNTGELFF
>.|TRBV3-1/TRBV3-2|TRBJ1-1|15|.
CASSQEGDWGTEAFF
>TRBD1|TRBV4-3|TRBJ1-4|15|.
CASSPIPQGAEKLFF
>TRBD1|TRBV7-2|TRBJ2-2|15|.
CASSPQTGGTGELFF
>.|TRBV4-3|TRBJ1-6|16|.
CASSQEANSYNSPLHF
>.|TRBV12-3/TRBV12-4|TRBJ2-6|13|.
CASSPSGANVLTF
>TRBD2|TRBV7-8|TRBJ2-5|16|.
CASSLSATGGEETQYF
>.|TRBV7-8|TRBJ1-2|14|.
CASSLTRDNYGYTF
>.|TRBV28|TRBJ1-2|16|.
CASVSSPGPAGYGYTF
>TRBD2|TRBV6-5|TRBJ2-1|16|.
CASSSGLAGSRGEQFF
>TRBD2|TRBV5-1|TRBJ2-5|14|.
CASSLLGEGETQYF
>.|TRBV18|TRBJ1-5|13|.
CASRDNSNQPQHF
>.|TRBV24-1|TRBJ2-2|15|.
CATSDMTDNTGELFF
>TRBD1|TRBV5-1|TRBJ2-6|17|.
CASSSTGFSSGANVLTF
>.|TRBV10-2|TRBJ1-1|13|once
CASSDQGNTEAFF
>TRBD1|TRBV15|TRBJ1-1|12|few
CATSLRTGEAFF
>TRBD2|TRBV4-3|TRBJ2-1|15|.
CASSQVEASGGAQFF
>.|TRBV6-5|TRBJ1-5|15|.
CASSYRRERNQPQHF
>TRBD1|TRBV2|TRBJ1-2|14|.
CASRTRQGADGYTF
>.|TRBV19|TRBJ2-3|14|.
CASRSGFPTDTQYF
>TRBD1|TRBV5-1|TRBJ1-2|13|.
CASSLQGDYGYTF
>.|TRBV18|TRBJ1-5|16|.
CASSPQQGFNSQPQHF
>.|TRBV6-6|TRBJ1-2|13|.
CASSYGSPPGYTF
>TRBD1|TRBV5-1|TRBJ1-2|14|.
CASSPSTGKSGYTF
>.|TRBV7-2|TRBJ2-5|15|.
CASSSARGEQETQYF
>TRBD1|TRBV5-1|TRBJ1-6|18|.
CASSSGQGPLLVNSPLHF
>.|TRBV13|TRBJ2-5|13|.
CASSLGGAETQYF
>.|TRBV3-1/TRBV3-2|TRBJ2-6|15|.
CASSTTSIGANVLTF
>TRBD1|TRBV5-6|TRBJ1-1|15|.
CASSLVDRENTEAFF